This entry is about one T cell receptor (beta chain). This entry comes from a study of cytomegalovirus exposure and HLA in healthy donors. Germline V CDR1 and CDR2: MDHEN, SYDVKM. CDR3 length equals 16 residues. V trimming: 7 bases; J trimming: 2 bases; junction bases outside the gene matches: 9. PCR was performed using 60 Vbeta and 13 Jbeta primers. The assay was immunoSEQ multiplex PCR, and TCRdb's table has in-frame clones only and misses some. Found here are about 130,000 clones, 76% of them singletons; the top ten hold about 2%. The chain has TRBV28 and TRBJ1-5; 9 bases map to TRBD1. This sequence originates from a man over 45 in good health and CMV-seronegative. The sequenced sample was PBMCs. The chain's CDR3 is CASTTGGVEGNQPQHF. CDR3 nucleotides: TGTGCCAGCACCACAGGGGGCGTTGAGGGCAATCAGCCCCAGCATTTT.